This entry lists 32 T cell receptor beta chains sequenced from one sample in a study of blood T cell repertoires in COVID-19 (dated by TCRdb to 2020 to 2022). Library generation was performed with the immunoSEQ multiplex PCR assay. The table was pulled from immuneACCESS by TCRdb, which kept in-frame rearrangements only. Such tables lose some clones; where checked, under half of the loss comes from unresolved V genes, and the rest has no known cause. Counted in this sample were a few hundred thousand clones; roughly 90% of them appeared once. Approximately 3% of the sample belongs to the ten largest clones. Sequenced sample: peripheral blood. These receptors were taken from a woman aged 25-40 years with COVID-19, enrolled during active disease.

This rearrangement joins TRBV11-2 to TRBJ2-2; D is possibly TRBD2 (6 bases). This CDR3 has 16 residues. Trimming stripped 5 bases from V and 5 bases from J, with 18 bases between. Germline lookup yields CDR1 SGHAT and CDR2 FQNNGV. CDR3 sequence: CASSTHRRGRTGELFF. The CDR3 DNA reads TGTGCCAGCAGCACGCACAGGAGGGGAAGAACCGGGGAGCTGTTTTTT.

J is TRBJ1-2 and V is TRBV6-5; possible D gene TRBD1, 6 bases. Looked up from germline, CDR1 is MNHEY and CDR2 is SVGAGI. The CDR3 is 14 residues long. Trimming cost V 4 bases and J 2 bases, with 11 bases left between them. This CDR3 is CASSSGHGNYGYTF. CDR3 in DNA: TGTGCCAGCAGTTCGGGACACGGGAACTATGGCTACACCTTC.

This chain links TRBV7-2 with TRBJ2-1; possible D gene TRBD1, 6 bases. With 4 bases removed from V and 8 bases from J, the gap between germline ends came to 12 bases. Germline V gene data show CDR1 as SGHTA and CDR2 as FQGNSA. This CDR3 spans 13 amino acids. For the CDR3, the DNA is TGTGCCAGCAGCTCCACAGGGTGGGATGAGCAGTTCTTC. This codes for CASSSTGWDEQFF.

The chain carries TRBV24-1 and TRBJ2-6; no definite D call. Germline assignment: CDR1 KGHDR and CDR2 SFDVKD. Trimming removed 3 bases at V and 2 bases at J, with 10 bases between. The CDR3 has 16 residues. The CDR3 DNA reads as TGTGCCACCAGTGATACCTATCGAGCTGGGGCCAACGTCCTGACTTTC. It yields the protein CATSDTYRAGANVLTF.

The CDR3 reads CASTPGTGQTGYTF. Here the CDR3 DNA reads TGTGCCAGCACTCCGGGGACAGGGCAAACTGGCTACACCTTC. J is TRBJ1-2 and V is TRBV28; TRBD1 aligns across 9 bases. CDR3 length: 14 amino acids. Germline CDR1 is MDHEN and CDR2 is SYDVKM. With V trimmed by 7 bases and J by 7 bases, 10 bases remained unmatched.

J is TRBJ2-3 and V is TRBV21-1; the DNA was not compared with TRBD2, the D call given in the table. TRBV21-1 corresponds to a pseudogene. The CDR3 is made up of 17 amino acids. This CDR3 reads CASSKDRRGAYTDTQYF. The DNA of the CDR3 is TGTGCCAGCAGCAAAGATCGGCGGGGGGCTTACACAGATACGCAGTATTTT.

The rearrangement joins TRBV2 to TRBJ2-1, with TRBD2 matching over 10 bases. V lost 3 bases and J lost 9; bases outside the gene matches: 8. Germline CDR1 SNHLY, CDR2 FYNNEI. This CDR3 contains 15 residues. Written as DNA, the CDR3 is TGTGCCAGCAGTGAGTCTAGCGGGAGTTTCGGTGAGCAGTTCTTC. This gives the protein CASSESSGSFGEQFF.

This chain links TRBV12-3 or TRBV12-4 with TRBJ1-2; 7 nucleotides align to TRBD1. Unmatched junction bases numbered 6, after V lost 3 bases and J lost 8 bases. The CDR3 totals 13 residues. The CDR3 region has the DNA TGTGCCAGCAGTTTGGACAGGCAGCGGGGCTACACCTTC. Protein: CASSLDRQRGYTF.

V is TRBV11-3 and J is TRBJ1-4; 7 bases fit TRBD1. V lost 5 bases, J lost 6 bases, and 9 bases stayed unmatched. The CDR3 spans 15 residues. Germline CDR1 and CDR2: SGHNT and YENEEA. The CDR3 DNA reads as TGTGCCAGCAGCCCGGGAGCAGGGGGTGATGAAAAACTGTTTTTT. It specifies CASSPGAGGDEKLFF.

J is TRBJ1-2 and V is TRBV24-1; a possible D gene is TRBD1 (6 bases). Germline CDR1 and CDR2: KGHDR and SFDVKD. Deletions cut 4 bases from V and 4 bases from J, with 12 bases between. This CDR3 comprises 14 residues. CDR3 in amino acids: CATSDRGRVYGYTF. Here the CDR3 DNA reads TGTGCCACCAGTGACAGGGGCCGCGTCTATGGCTACACCTTC.

This clone was observed a single time. The chain recombines TRBV28 with TRBJ1-1; D unclear. Trimming removed 6 bases from V and 6 bases from J, with 17 bases in between. This CDR3 spans 14 amino acids. CDR1 and CDR2 from the germline V gene are MDHEN and SYDVKM. CDR3 region: CASRPPPVVPEAFF. The CDR3 DNA is TGTGCCAGCAGACCTCCCCCGGTGGTGCCTGAAGCTTTCTTT.

The sample holds one count of this clone. The chain uses TRBV27 and TRBJ1-2; perhaps TRBD1 as D (6 bases). The CDR3 runs 15 residues. V was pared by 6 bases and J by 2 bases, with 16 bases between. Germline-derived CDR1 and CDR2 are MNHEY and SMNVEV (reference sequence). CDR3 nucleotide sequence: TGTGCCAGCAGGCAGACCCGGACAGTAAACTATGGCTACACCTTC. This encodes CASRQTRTVNYGYTF.

The rearrangement uses TRBV6-1 and TRBJ2-1; a possible D gene is TRBD1 (6 bases). CDR3 length: 17 amino acids. Trimming took 1 base from V and 2 from J, leaving 15 bases between them. Germline CDR1 is MNHNS and CDR2 is SASEGT. CDR3 sequence reads: CASSEGRGGRAYNEQFF. CDR3 bases: TGTGCCAGCAGTGAAGGCCGAGGGGGACGGGCCTACAATGAGCAGTTCTTC.

J is TRBJ2-5 and V is TRBV10-3; 10 bases map to TRBD2. Germline V lookup: CDR1 ENHRY, CDR2 SYGVKD. V lost 0 bases and J lost 5; bases outside the gene matches: 6. There are 16 residues in the CDR3. The CDR3 region is CAISESLAGALETQYF. DNA for the CDR3: TGTGCCATCAGTGAGTCCCTAGCGGGGGCCTTGGAGACCCAGTACTTC.

The V gene is TRBV3-1 (or the pseudogene TRBV3-2), the J gene TRBJ1-2, with TRBD1 as a possible D gene (6 bases). Germline loops: CDR1 LGHDT, CDR2 YNNKEL (reference sequence). V lost 1 base and J lost 4, with 13 bases in between. CDR3 length equals 15 residues. The CDR3 is CASSQGYRVIYGYTF. The CDR3 DNA sequence: TGTGCCAGCAGCCAAGGTTACAGGGTTATCTATGGCTACACCTTC.

The chain links TRBV3-1 (or the pseudogene TRBV3-2) to TRBJ2-7; a weak D match, TRBD2 (5 bases). This CDR3 has 14 residues. V gave up 2 bases and J gave up 0 bases, with 8 bases separating them. In germline, CDR1 is LGHDT, CDR2 YNNKEL (reference sequence). The CDR3 protein is CASSQRSGSYEQYF. DNA of the CDR3: TGTGCCAGCAGCCAACGAAGCGGCTCCTACGAGCAGTACTTC.

This rearrangement joins TRBV19 to TRBJ2-3, with D perhaps TRBD1 (5 bases). The CDR3 totals 16 residues. Trimming pared 6 bases from V and 1 base from J, leaving 17 bases between. The germline CDR1 and CDR2 sequences are LNHDA and SQIVND (reference sequence). This CDR3 is CASSPRGSRGTDTQYF. The DNA of the CDR3 is TGTGCCAGTAGCCCCCGAGGCTCCAGGGGCACAGATACGCAGTATTTT.

The chain is built from TRBV11-2 and TRBJ1-5; 9 bases are shared with TRBD1. CDR1 and CDR2 (germline): SGHAT, FQNNGV. V was pared by 1 base and J by 5 bases, with 0 bases of the junction left unmatched. The CDR3 has 14 amino acids. In DNA, the CDR3 is TGTGCCAGCAGCTTAGGGACAGGGGATCAGCCCCAGCATTTT. Translated: CASSLGTGDQPQHF.

The chain uses TRBV2 and TRBJ2-6; TRBD1 matches at 7 bases. J lost 1 base, V lost 7 bases, and 4 bases had no gene match. The CDR3 contains 15 residues. The V gene's germline CDR1 is SNHLY and CDR2 FYNNEI. The CDR3 here is CASTPGGSGANVLTF. The CDR3, as DNA: TGTGCCAGCACCCCAGGGGGATCTGGGGCCAACGTCCTGACTTTC.

DNA for the CDR3: TGTGCCAGCAGCTTGTTTGTTATTTGGACATCCTCCTACGAGCAGTACTTC. This gives the protein CASSLFVIWTSSYEQYF. The chain is built from TRBV5-6 and TRBJ2-7; D might be TRBD1 (5 bases). V lost 1 base, J lost 0 bases, and 17 bases lay in between. Germline V lookup: CDR1 SGHDT, CDR2 YYEEEE. The CDR3 totals 17 residues.

The J gene is TRBJ1-1, the V gene TRBV30; D may be TRBD1 (5 bases). The germline CDR1 and CDR2 sequences are GTSNPN and SVGIG (reference sequence). With 0 bases removed from V and 6 bases from J, the gap between germline ends came to 8 bases. The CDR3 is 12 residues long. This chain's CDR3 is CAWSVWGSEAFF. The CDR3 nucleotides read TGTGCCTGGAGTGTGTGGGGCTCTGAAGCTTTCTTT.

The chain combines TRBV21-1 with TRBJ1-2; the table's D call, TRBD1, was not checked against the DNA. TRBV21-1 is tagged as a pseudogene. This CDR3 spans 17 amino acids. The CDR3 DNA reads TGTGCCAGCAGCAAAGTTTTGTGCGAGACAGTCAAGTATGGCTACACCTTC. Translating gives CASSKVLCETVKYGYTF.

The chain links TRBV29-1 to TRBJ2-3; 12 bases match TRBD2. The CDR3 runs 16 residues. The J segment lost 1 base and the V segment lost 6 bases, leaving 8 bases of the junction unmatched. Germline CDR1 and CDR2: SQVTM and ANQGSEA. CDR3: CSVRVLAGGRTDTQYF. The CDR3 DNA reads as TGCAGCGTACGAGTACTAGCGGGGGGCCGCACAGATACGCAGTATTTT.

Turning to this clone: The junction and the germline gene differ at one end; a read error may be behind it. The CDR3 sequence: CASSRPGTGPYGQYF. In nucleotides, the CDR3 is TGTGCCAGCAGCCGCCCCGGGACAGGGCCCTACGGGCAGTACTTC. The chain carries TRBV28 and TRBJ2-7, with 9 bases aligning to TRBD1. Germline V gene data show CDR1 as MDHEN and CDR2 as SYDVKM. CDR3 length: 15 residues.

The V and J genes are TRBV27 and TRBJ2-4; the match to TRBD2 covers 7 bases. The CDR3 is 13 residues long. Germline loops: CDR1 MNHEY, CDR2 SMNVEV (reference sequence). V lost 0 bases, J lost 7 bases, and 0 bases stayed unmatched. This CDR3 reads CASSLSGGNIQYF. The CDR3 DNA sequence: TGTGCCAGCAGTTTATCGGGGGGGAACATTCAGTACTTC.

CDR3 coding DNA: TGTGCCAGCAGCTTAGGGACAGGCGGGAACACTGAAGCTTTCTTT. This sequence encodes CASSLGTGGNTEAFF. The chain uses TRBV7-2 and TRBJ1-1; 7 bases fit TRBD1. The CDR3 is made up of 15 amino acids. The V gene's germline CDR1 is SGHTA and CDR2 FQGNSA. Unmatched junction bases numbered 3, after V lost 1 base and J lost 1 base.

The chain links TRBV29-1 to TRBJ2-7; tentatively, D is TRBD1 (6 bases). Germline CDR1 is SQVTM and CDR2 is ANQGSEA. This CDR3 comprises 12 residues. V was pared by 4 bases and J by 4 bases, with 11 bases between. The CDR3 loop is CSVVWGLYEQYF. The CDR3 DNA sequence: TGCAGCGTTGTATGGGGGCTGTACGAGCAGTACTTC.

A single count supports this clone. J is TRBJ1-1 and V is TRBV5-6, with D possibly matching TRBD1 (6 bases). Germline-derived CDR1 and CDR2 are SGHDT and YYEEEE. Trimming cost V 0 bases and J 3 bases, with 12 bases left between them. This CDR3 has 15 amino acids. The CDR3: CASSLVARGYTEAFF. The CDR3 DNA follows: TGTGCCAGCAGCTTGGTTGCCAGGGGTTACACTGAAGCTTTCTTT.

CDR3 sequence reads: CASSGTGANGYTF. CDR3 DNA sequence: TGTGCCAGCAGTGGGACAGGGGCTAATGGCTACACCTTC. The V gene is TRBV27, the J gene TRBJ1-2; TRBD1 aligns across 10 bases. CDR3 size: 13 residues. The junction had 3 bases not matched to a gene; V was cut back by 5 bases and J by 6 bases. The germline gives CDR1 MNHEY, CDR2 SMNVEV (reference sequence).

The gene calls are TRBV6-2 or TRBV6-3 and TRBJ2-1; 8 nucleotides line up with TRBD2. Germline CDR1 MNHEY, CDR2 SVGEGT. The J segment lost 10 bases and the V segment lost 0 bases, leaving 8 bases of the junction unmatched. The CDR3 covers 15 residues. CDR3 protein: CASSYSGRGAREQFF. The DNA of the CDR3 is TGTGCCAGCAGTTACTCTGGGCGGGGGGCGAGGGAGCAGTTCTTC.

To note about this clone: The sample holds other DNA sequences that translate to the same CDR3. The chain is built from TRBV5-6 and TRBJ2-5; TRBD2 matches 10 bases. Unmatched junction bases numbered 7, after V lost 3 bases and J lost 2 bases. This CDR3 is 16 amino acids long. Germline-derived CDR1 and CDR2 are SGHDT and YYEEEE. The CDR3 nucleotides read TGTGCCAGCAGCTCTCGACTAGCGGGCGGACAAGAGACCCAGTACTTC. The encoded protein is CASSSRLAGGQETQYF.

The rearrangement uses TRBV11-3 and TRBJ2-4; TRBD1 is a possible D gene (6 bases). V shed 5 bases and J shed 2 bases, with 16 bases lying between them. The germline V gene has CDR1 SGHNT and CDR2 YENEEA. The CDR3 is 16 residues long. CDR3 region: CASSTRPTGSKNIQYF. CDR3 nucleotide sequence: TGTGCCAGCAGCACCCGACCTACAGGGTCCAAAAACATTCAGTACTTC.